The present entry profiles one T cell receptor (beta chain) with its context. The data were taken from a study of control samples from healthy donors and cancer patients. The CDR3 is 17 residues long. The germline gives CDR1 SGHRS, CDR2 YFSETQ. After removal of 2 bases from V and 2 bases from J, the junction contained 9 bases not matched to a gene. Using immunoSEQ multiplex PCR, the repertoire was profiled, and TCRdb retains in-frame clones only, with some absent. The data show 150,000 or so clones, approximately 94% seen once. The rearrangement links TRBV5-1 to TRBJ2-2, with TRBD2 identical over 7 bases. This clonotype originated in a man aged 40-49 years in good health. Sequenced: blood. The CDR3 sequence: CASSFPIREANTGELFF. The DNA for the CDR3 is TGCGCCAGCAGCTTCCCTATCCGGGAGGCAAACACCGGGGAGCTGTTTTTT.